This entry lists 10 T cell receptor beta chains sequenced from one sample in a study of regulatory T cells in long-lasting Graves disease. For TCR beta, libraries came from iRepertoire HTBI primers and Arm-PCR of CDR3 regions. From the multiplex PCR reads, TCRdb called clonotypes with MiXCR, one entry per CDR3 protein. The table records a few hundred thousand distinct CDR3 sequences, about 23% of them present only once. Time point in this sample: persistent/refractory GD, antithyroid drugs over 5 years with positive TRAb. PBMC RNA was the source of the TCR library. This material consisted of peripheral blood mononuclear cells (PBMCs), taken when the disease was refractory, from a patient treated with antithyroid drugs. All receptors come from a woman in her thirties or forties with Graves disease.

This clonotype has a count of ten or more. This sequence joins TRBV28 and TRBJ2-7; D is perhaps TRBD1 (5 bases). CDR3 length: 13 residues. Between the trimmed V and J ends, which lost 3 bases and 6 bases, there was a span of 12 bases. The V gene's germline CDR1 is MDHEN and CDR2 SYDVKM. CDR3 region: CASSFTQGIEQYF. CDR3 in DNA: TGTGCCAGCAGTTTCACCCAGGGTATCGAGCAGTACTTC.

This clonotype was seen more than once but under ten times. The chain couples TRBV4-1 to TRBJ1-2; D unclear. The ends were cut back, 1 base at V and 5 bases at J, with 17 bases in the middle. The CDR3 is 16 amino acids. Germline V gene sequence: CDR1 MGHRA, CDR2 YSYEKL. Here the CDR3 DNA reads TGCGCCAGCAGCCAAGTCTTCCTGCCAGGTGAATATGGCTACACCTTC. Translated, it gives CASSQVFLPGEYGYTF.

The V and J genes are TRBV2 and TRBJ2-7; D perhaps matches TRBD2 (6 bases). Germline values: CDR1 SNHLY, CDR2 FYNNEI. The CDR3 is 14 amino acids. V lost 8 bases and J 9 bases, leaving 23 bases between the germline ends. The CDR3 sequence is CASGGERGRVGQYF. CDR3 nucleotide sequence: TGTGCCAGCGGTGGGGAACGGGGGAGAGTGGGGCAGTACTTC.

Many counts were recorded for this clonotype. The CDR3 sequence: CASMESHEQYF. In DNA form, the CDR3 reads TGTGCCAGCATGGAAAGCCACGAGCAGTACTTC. The V call is TRBV7-8, the J call TRBJ2-7; D is unresolved. Between the trimmed V and J ends, which lost 7 bases and 5 bases, there was a span of 9 bases. The CDR3 spans 11 residues. Germline CDR1 SGHVS, CDR2 FQNEAQ.

This clonotype was detected many times. V usage is TRBV12-3 or TRBV12-4 and J usage is TRBJ1-6, with TRBD1 identical over 8 bases. V shed 6 bases, J shed 5 bases, and the junction held 3 bases outside the gene matches. The CDR3 contains 14 residues. CDR3 sequence: CASRGTGDNSPLHF. CDR3 nucleotides: TGTGCCAGCAGAGGGACAGGAGATAATTCACCCCTCCACTTT.

This clonotype was recorded a few times. The chain links TRBV6-1 to TRBJ2-6, with D possibly matching TRBD2 (5 bases). The CDR3 is 17 amino acids. V was clipped by 10 bases and J by 0 bases, with 19 bases between them. CDR1 MNHNS and CDR2 SASEGT come from the germline V gene. As DNA, the CDR3 is TGTGCCACCGAGACCCATTCCGGAGGCTCTGGGGCCAACGTCCTGACTTTC. Amino acids: CATETHSGGSGANVLTF.

The chain links TRBV5-1 to TRBJ2-2; 8 nucleotides agree with TRBD2. CDR1 is SGHRS, CDR2 YFSETQ, per germline. The CDR3 has 17 residues. V was clipped by 2 bases and J by 1 base; unmatched bases: 7. CDR3 loop: CASSFREGTQNTGELFF. The CDR3 DNA reads TGCGCCAGCAGCTTCCGGGAGGGGACCCAGAACACCGGGGAGCTGTTTTTT.

A remark on this clonotype: This may be a read error, as it is one base from a much larger clone. The chain combines TRBV2 with TRBJ2-2, with D hard to call. The CDR3 extends over 12 amino acids. The germline V and J ends were trimmed by 7 bases and 6 bases, with 9 bases remaining between them. Looked up from germline, CDR1 is SNHLY and CDR2 is FYNNEI. This chain's CDR3 is CASNGVPGELFF. The CDR3 nucleotides are TGTGCCAGCAATGGGGTACCCGGGGAGCTGTTTTTT.

This clonotype was seen many times. The V and J genes are TRBV28 and TRBJ2-7; D might be TRBD2 (6 bases). The CDR3 runs to 14 residues. Germline assignment: CDR1 MDHEN and CDR2 SYDVKM. V was trimmed by 7 bases and J by 3 bases, leaving 16 bases between them. The CDR3 region has the DNA TGTGCCAGCACCCCCGTAGCGGAGAACTACGAGCAGTACTTC. Translated: CASTPVAENYEQYF.

This clonotype was seen many times. The gene calls are TRBV29-1 and TRBJ2-5; D gene uncertain. The CDR3 consists of 10 residues. V lost 7 bases and J 3 bases, leaving 6 bases between the germline ends. Germline V CDR1 and CDR2: SQVTM, ANQGSEA. CDR3 sequence: CSAGKETQYF. CDR3 in DNA: TGCAGCGCCGGAAAAGAGACCCAGTACTTC.